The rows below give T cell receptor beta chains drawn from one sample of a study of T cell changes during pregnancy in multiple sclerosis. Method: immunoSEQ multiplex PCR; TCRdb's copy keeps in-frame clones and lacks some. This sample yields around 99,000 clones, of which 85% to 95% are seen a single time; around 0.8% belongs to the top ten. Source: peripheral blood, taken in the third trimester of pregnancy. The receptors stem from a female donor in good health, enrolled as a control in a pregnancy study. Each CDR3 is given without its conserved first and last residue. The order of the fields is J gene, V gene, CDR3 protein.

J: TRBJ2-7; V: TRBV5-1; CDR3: ASSLEAGETYEQY
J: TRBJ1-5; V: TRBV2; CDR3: ASSDVAAKQGNQPQH
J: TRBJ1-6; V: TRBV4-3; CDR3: ASSQSTGYNSPLH
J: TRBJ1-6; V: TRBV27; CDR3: ASSYPGGNSPLH
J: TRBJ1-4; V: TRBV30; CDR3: AWSVEGAATNEKLF
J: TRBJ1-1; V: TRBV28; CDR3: ASRSQGGNTEAF
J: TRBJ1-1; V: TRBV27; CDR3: ASSLSWAANTEAF
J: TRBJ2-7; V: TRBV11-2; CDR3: ASSLRSARQGSTYEQY
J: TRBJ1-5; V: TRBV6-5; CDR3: ASSSGFNQPQH
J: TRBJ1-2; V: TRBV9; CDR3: ASSVGAGTDGYT
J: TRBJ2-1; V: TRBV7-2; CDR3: ASSLAGQGVNEQF
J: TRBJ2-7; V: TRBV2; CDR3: ASSEGTGGSYEQY
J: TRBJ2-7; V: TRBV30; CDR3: AWMEAGGYYGQY
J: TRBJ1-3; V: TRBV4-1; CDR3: ASSQATGNTIY
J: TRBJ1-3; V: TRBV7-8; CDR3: ASSLLSQEGNTIY
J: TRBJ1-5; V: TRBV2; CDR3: ASSREGSNQPQH
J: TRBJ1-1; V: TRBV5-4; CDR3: ASSSRGARPEAF
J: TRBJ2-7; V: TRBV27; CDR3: ASSLGTGGLEQY
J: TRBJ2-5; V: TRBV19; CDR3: ASGTSGSQETQY
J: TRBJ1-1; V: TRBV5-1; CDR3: ASSLATGATEAF
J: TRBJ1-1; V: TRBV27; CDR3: ASRSGTSVSEAF
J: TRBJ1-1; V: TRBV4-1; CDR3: ASSYSQGTATEAF
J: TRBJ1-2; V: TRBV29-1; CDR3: SVTGGLANYGYT
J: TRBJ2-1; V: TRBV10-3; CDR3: AISEAPAGGIGEQF
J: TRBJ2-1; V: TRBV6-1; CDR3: ASKLAGGPDEQF